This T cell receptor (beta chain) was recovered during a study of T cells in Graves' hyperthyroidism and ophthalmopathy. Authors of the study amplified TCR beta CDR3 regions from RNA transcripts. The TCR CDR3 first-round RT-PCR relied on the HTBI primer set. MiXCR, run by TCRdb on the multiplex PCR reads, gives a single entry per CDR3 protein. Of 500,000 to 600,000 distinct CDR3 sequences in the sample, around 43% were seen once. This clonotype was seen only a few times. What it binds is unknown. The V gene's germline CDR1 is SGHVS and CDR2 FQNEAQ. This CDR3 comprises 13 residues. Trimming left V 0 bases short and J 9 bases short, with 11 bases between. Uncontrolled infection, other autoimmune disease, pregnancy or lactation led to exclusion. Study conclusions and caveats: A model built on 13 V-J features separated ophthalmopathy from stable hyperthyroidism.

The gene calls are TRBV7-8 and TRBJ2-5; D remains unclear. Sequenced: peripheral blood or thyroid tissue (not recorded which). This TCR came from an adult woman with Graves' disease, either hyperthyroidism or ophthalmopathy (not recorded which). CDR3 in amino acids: CASSLARTQPQYF. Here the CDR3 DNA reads TGTGCCAGCAGCTTAGCTCGAACACAGCCCCAGTACTTC.